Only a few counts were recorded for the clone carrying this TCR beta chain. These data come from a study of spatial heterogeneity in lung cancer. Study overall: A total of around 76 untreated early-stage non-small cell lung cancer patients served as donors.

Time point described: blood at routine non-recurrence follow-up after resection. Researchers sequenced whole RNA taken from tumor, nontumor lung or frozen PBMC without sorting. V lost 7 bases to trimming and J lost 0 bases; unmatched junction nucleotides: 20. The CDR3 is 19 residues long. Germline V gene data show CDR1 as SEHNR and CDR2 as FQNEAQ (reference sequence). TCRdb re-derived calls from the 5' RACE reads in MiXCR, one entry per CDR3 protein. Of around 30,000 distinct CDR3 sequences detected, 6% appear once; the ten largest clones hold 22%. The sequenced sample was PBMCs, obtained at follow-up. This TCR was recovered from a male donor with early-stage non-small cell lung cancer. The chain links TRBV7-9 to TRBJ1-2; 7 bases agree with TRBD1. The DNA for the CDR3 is TGTGCCAGCACGTCACAAAAAAGACAGGGAAAGGGTCCTAACTATGGCTACACCTTC. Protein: CASTSQKRQGKGPNYGYTF. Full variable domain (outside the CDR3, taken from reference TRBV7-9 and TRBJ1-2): DTGVSQNPRHKITKRGQNVTFRCDPISEHNRLYWYRQTLGQGPEFLTYFQNEAQLEKSRLLSDRFSAERPKGSFSTLEIQRTEQGDSAMYLCASTSQKRQGKGPNYGYTFGSGTRLTVV.